These 20 T cell receptor beta chains were all obtained from the same sample, sequenced in a study of blood T cell dynamics during melanoma immunotherapy. Assay: immunoSEQ multiplex PCR; the TCRdb copy retains only in-frame clones and omits some. Of about 6,900 clones in the sample, about three quarters were seen once. The time point here: pre-treatment baseline. This sample comprised blood, obtained from a patient treated with checkpoint blockade. All receptors come from a human donor with melanoma.

The gene calls are TRBV7-9 and TRBJ1-2, with D maybe TRBD1 (5 bases). V was trimmed by 0 bases and J by 0 bases, leaving 11 bases between them. This CDR3 is 16 amino acids long. The germline V gene has CDR1 SEHNR and CDR2 FQNEAQ (reference sequence). For the CDR3, the DNA is TGTGCCAGCAGCTTAGCGGGAGCAGGGCCTAACTATGGCTACACCTTC. Its protein product is CASSLAGAGPNYGYTF.

The chain links TRBV9 to TRBJ2-3, with 11 bases aligning to TRBD2. The CDR3 is 15 amino acids. Germline trimming cut 2 bases from V and 6 bases from J; bases unmatched to any gene: 5. Germline CDR1 is SGDLS and CDR2 is YYNGEE. The CDR3 here is CASSVTSGSFDTQYF. In DNA, the CDR3 is TGTGCCAGCAGCGTTACTAGCGGGAGTTTCGATACGCAGTATTTT.

This chain links TRBV5-1 with TRBJ2-5, with TRBD1 matching 9 bases. The CDR3 contains 16 residues. Germline V gene lookup returns CDR1 SGHRS and CDR2 YFSETQ. J lost 4 bases, V lost 3 bases, and 10 bases had no gene match. This CDR3 reads CASSSPSQDRGETQYF. The CDR3 coding sequence is TGCGCCAGCAGCTCCCCAAGCCAGGACAGGGGAGAGACCCAGTACTTC.

The chain employs TRBV29-1 and TRBJ2-7, with TRBD2 matching over 7 bases. This CDR3 spans 13 amino acids. Germline CDR1 SQVTM, CDR2 ANQGSEA. V dropped 4 bases and J dropped 4; count of bases not matched to a gene: 7. CDR3 loop: CSVGASGGYEQYF. The DNA of the CDR3 is TGCAGCGTTGGGGCTAGCGGTGGTTACGAGCAGTACTTC.

The rearrangement uses TRBV6-1 and TRBJ2-1; 10 bases align to TRBD2. V was pared by 7 bases and J by 8 bases, with 11 bases of the junction left unmatched. The CDR3 sequence is 15 residues long. Germline CDR1 MNHNS, CDR2 SASEGT. The CDR3 reads CASTRTASGSDEQFF. As DNA, the CDR3 is TGTGCCAGCACCCGAACGGCTAGCGGGAGTGATGAGCAGTTCTTC.

This chain uses TRBV11-2 with TRBJ2-7; D is unclear. The length of the CDR3 is 13 residues. Looked up from germline, CDR1 is SGHAT and CDR2 is FQNNGV. Trimming removed 1 base at V and 6 bases at J, with 10 bases between. The CDR3 here is CASSLVEVSEQYF. The DNA of the CDR3 is TGTGCCAGCAGCTTAGTAGAGGTGAGCGAGCAGTACTTC.

J is TRBJ1-6 and V is TRBV6-5; D may be TRBD1 (5 bases). The CDR3 is 15 residues long. V lost 6 bases to trimming and J lost 5 bases, with 14 bases between them. Germline CDR1 and CDR2: MNHEY and SVGAGI. The CDR3 sequence: CASSRGGGNNSPLHF. The CDR3 coding sequence is TGTGCCAGCAGCCGTGGGGGAGGGAATAATTCACCCCTCCACTTT.

The V and J genes are TRBV29-1 and TRBJ2-6, with D possibly TRBD2 on 7 matching bases. Germline V lookup: CDR1 SQVTM, CDR2 ANQGSEA. CDR3 length: 16 amino acids. Trimming cost V 1 base and J 4 bases, with 14 bases left between them. DNA of the CDR3: TGCAGCGTTGAAGCCATAGGGGGGGAAGGGGCCAACGTCCTGACTTTC. Protein product: CSVEAIGGEGANVLTF.

The gene calls are TRBV6-4 and TRBJ2-2, with 8 bases fitting TRBD1. The CDR3 loop spans 16 amino acids. After removal of 4 bases from V and 7 bases from J, the junction contained 11 bases not matched to a gene. The germline V gene has CDR1 MRHNA and CDR2 SNTAGT. The CDR3 nucleotides read TGTGCCAGCAGTGCCGCCACGACAGGGGACATCGGGGAGCTGTTTTTT. It translates to CASSAATTGDIGELFF.

The chain is built from TRBV2 and TRBJ2-3; maybe TRBD2 (6 bases). V lost 7 bases and J 0 bases, leaving 11 bases between the germline ends. The CDR3 has 14 amino acids. From germline, CDR1 is SNHLY and CDR2 FYNNEI. In DNA form, the CDR3 reads TGTGCCAGCAAGGGTGGGACTAGCACAGATACGCAGTATTTT. This gives the protein CASKGGTSTDTQYF.

This chain joins TRBV27 and TRBJ2-2; D gene unclear. V shed 9 bases and J shed 1 base, with 6 bases lying between them. Germline V gene sequence: CDR1 MNHEY, CDR2 SMNVEV (reference sequence). The CDR3 is 12 residues long. CDR3 bases: TGTGCCAGAGTAGAGAACACCGGGGAGCTGTTTTTT. It specifies CARVENTGELFF.

V usage is TRBV6-6 and J usage is TRBJ1-5; 11 bases line up with TRBD1. V gave up 6 bases and J gave up 5 bases; unmatched junction bases: 3. Germline values: CDR1 MNHNY, CDR2 SVGAGI (reference sequence). The CDR3 consists of 14 residues. CDR3 region: CASSTGQGDQPQHF. As DNA, the CDR3 is TGTGCCAGCAGCACGGGACAGGGGGATCAGCCCCAGCATTTT.

The CDR3 sequence: CASRGGTDNDIQYF. The CDR3 bases are TGTGCCAGCCGGGGAGGGACAGACAACGACATTCAGTACTTC. The gene calls are TRBV25-1 and TRBJ2-4; perhaps D is TRBD1 or TRBD2 (7 bases each). This CDR3 contains 14 residues. The germline CDR1 and CDR2 sequences are MGHDK and SYGVNS. V lost 8 bases and J 8 bases, leaving 19 bases between the germline ends.

The chain has TRBV15 and TRBJ2-4; D possibly corresponds to TRBD2 (6 bases). The CDR3 extends over 16 amino acids. From germline, CDR1 is LNHNV and CDR2 YYDKDF (reference sequence). V was trimmed by 0 bases and J by 1 base, leaving 10 bases between them. CDR3 coding DNA: TGTGCCACCAGCAGAGAGACTAGAAGGGCCAAAAACATTCAGTACTTC. Amino acids: CATSRETRRAKNIQYF.

The chain links TRBV10-3 to TRBJ2-2, with D unresolved. V shed 3 bases and J shed 2 bases, with 7 bases lying between them. The CDR3 is made up of 14 amino acids. Germline loops: CDR1 ENHRY, CDR2 SYGVKD. Here the CDR3 reads CAISDRVNTGELFF. CDR3 DNA sequence: TGTGCCATCAGTGATCGGGTAAACACCGGGGAGCTGTTTTTT.

Here the CDR3 DNA reads TGTGCCAGCAGCTCTAGGACTAGTTTTGAGTATTTT. Its translation is CASSSRTSFEYF. The chain has TRBV5-4 and TRBJ2-3; TRBD2 agrees at 7 bases. CDR1 and CDR2 from the germline V gene are SGHNT and YYREEE (reference sequence). The CDR3 contains 12 residues. V lost 3 bases, J lost 13 bases, and 8 bases stayed unmatched.

The chain combines TRBV6-1 with TRBJ1-2; weak D call: TRBD1 (6 bases). Germline V gene data show CDR1 as MNHNS and CDR2 as SASEGT. The CDR3 has 15 residues. V lost 3 bases and J 0 bases, leaving 11 bases between the germline ends. The CDR3 loop is CASSDPGEANYGYTF. Here the CDR3 DNA reads TGTGCCAGCAGTGACCCAGGGGAGGCTAACTATGGCTACACCTTC.

The rearrangement joins TRBV11-2 to TRBJ2-4; 16 nucleotides match TRBD2. This CDR3 region has 17 residues. V was clipped by 4 bases and J by 1 base; unmatched bases: 1. Germline V gives CDR1 SGHAT, CDR2 FQNNGV. The CDR3 DNA follows: TGTGCCAGCAGCTCGGGACTAGCGGGAGGGGCCAAAAACATTCAGTACTTC. Encoded protein: CASSSGLAGGAKNIQYF.

By sample share, this clone is hyperexpanded. This sequence joins TRBV2 and TRBJ1-5; 10 nucleotides match TRBD1. This CDR3 is 18 amino acids long. V lost 6 bases, J lost 1 base, and 12 bases stayed unmatched. In germline, CDR1 is SNHLY, CDR2 FYNNEI. CDR3 region: CASSKTGGLRVSNQPQHF. Written as DNA, the CDR3 is TGTGCCAGCAGCAAGACAGGGGGCCTGAGAGTAAGCAATCAGCCCCAGCATTTT.

The chain is built from TRBV5-1 and TRBJ2-2; 10 nucleotides align to TRBD2. CDR3 size: 16 residues. CDR1 and CDR2 from the germline V gene are SGHRS and YFSETQ. J gave up 4 bases and V 3 bases, and 6 bases lay outside the gene matches. The CDR3 DNA sequence: TGCGCCAGCAGCTCGAGCGGGGGGGCCCGCACCGGGGAGCTGTTTTTT. It codes for CASSSSGGARTGELFF.